The rows below give T cell receptor beta chains drawn from one sample of a study of blood T cell repertoires in COVID-19. Repertoires were generated with immunoSEQ multiplex PCR, while TCRdb's copy carries only in-frame clones and drops some. The table lists about 200,000 clones, 70% to 90% of them singletons, with roughly 6.2% in the top ten. The specimen sequenced was peripheral blood. These receptors came from a woman in her thirties or forties who had recovered from COVID-19. Both conserved end residues are part of each CDR3. The order of the fields is V gene, clone size, J gene, D gene, CDR3 DNA, CDR3 protein. The D gene is left open where the match is weak. Clone size appears in some rows only: once, few, many, or a class for an expanded clone.

v_gene: TRBV6-6; abundance: few; j_gene: TRBJ1-5; d_gene: TRBD1; CDR3nt: TGTGCCAGCAGCAGGGACAGGGTCGTTCAGCCCCAGCATTTT; CDR3aa: CASSRDRVVQPQHF
v_gene: TRBV11-2; abundance: -; j_gene: TRBJ2-7; d_gene: TRBD2; CDR3nt: TGTGCCAGCAGCCCCCCCGGGGCGGGAGGTGGGAGGGAGCAGTACTTC; CDR3aa: CASSPPGAGGGREQYF
v_gene: TRBV5-8; abundance: -; j_gene: TRBJ1-6; d_gene: TRBD1; CDR3nt: TGTGCCAGCAGCCCACCCGGTAAGGACAGGAATAATTCACCCCTCCACTTT; CDR3aa: CASSPPGKDRNNSPLHF
v_gene: TRBV5-6; abundance: -; j_gene: TRBJ2-1; d_gene: -; CDR3nt: TGTGCCAGCAGCTTGGCCTTCAGTGCCATCCGCTACAATGAGCAGTTCTTC; CDR3aa: CASSLAFSAIRYNEQFF
v_gene: TRBV5-5; abundance: medium-sized; j_gene: TRBJ1-1; d_gene: TRBD1; CDR3nt: TGTGCCAGCAGCTTGGAAGGGGGCAGGCCTGAAGCTTTCTTT; CDR3aa: CASSLEGGRPEAFF
v_gene: TRBV4-2; abundance: once; j_gene: TRBJ2-1; d_gene: -; CDR3nt: TGTGCCAGCAGCCAGGGGCGGAACAATGAGCAGTTCTTC; CDR3aa: CASSQGRNNEQFF
v_gene: TRBV2; abundance: -; j_gene: TRBJ2-7; d_gene: TRBD1; CDR3nt: TGTGCCAGCAGTGTAGACAGGGGTTTCTACGAGCAGTACTTC; CDR3aa: CASSVDRGFYEQYF
v_gene: TRBV5-1; abundance: -; j_gene: TRBJ2-1; d_gene: TRBD2; CDR3nt: TGCGCCAGCAGCTTGGAGTTAGCGGGAGGTGAAGAGCAGTTCTTC; CDR3aa: CASSLELAGGEEQFF
v_gene: TRBV30; abundance: -; j_gene: TRBJ2-4; d_gene: TRBD2; CDR3nt: TGTGCCTGGAGTGGGACTAGAATAGGCATTCAGTACTTC; CDR3aa: CAWSGTRIGIQYF
v_gene: TRBV14; abundance: few; j_gene: TRBJ1-2; d_gene: -; CDR3nt: TGTGCCAGCAGCCAATATCAGGGGATCTATGGCTACACCTTC; CDR3aa: CASSQYQGIYGYTF
v_gene: TRBV3-1/TRBV3-2; abundance: -; j_gene: TRBJ1-1; d_gene: TRBD1; CDR3nt: TGTGCCAGCAGCCAAGGGACAGGGATTTACACTGAAGCTTTCTTT; CDR3aa: CASSQGTGIYTEAFF
v_gene: TRBV7-6; abundance: -; j_gene: TRBJ1-5; d_gene: TRBD1; CDR3nt: TGTGCCAGCAGCTTAGAACAGGGGGCACACCAGCCCCAGCATTTT; CDR3aa: CASSLEQGAHQPQHF
v_gene: TRBV4-1; abundance: -; j_gene: TRBJ2-7; d_gene: TRBD2; CDR3nt: TGCGCCAGCAGCCAAGGGGGGGGACTCGAGCAGTACTTC; CDR3aa: CASSQGGGLEQYF
v_gene: TRBV28; abundance: -; j_gene: TRBJ2-7; d_gene: TRBD2; CDR3nt: TGTGCCAGCAGACAGTGGACTAGCGGGAGGTACGAGCAGTACTTC; CDR3aa: CASRQWTSGRYEQYF
v_gene: TRBV5-8; abundance: -; j_gene: TRBJ1-3; d_gene: -; CDR3nt: TGTGCCAGCAGCTTGTTCGGGGGGTTCGACCCTCTCAGGAACACCATATATTTT; CDR3aa: CASSLFGGFDPLRNTIYF
v_gene: TRBV29-1; abundance: once; j_gene: TRBJ1-5; d_gene: -; CDR3nt: TGCAGCGCCGCCGGGTCGAGGAATCAGCCCCAGCATTTT; CDR3aa: CSAAGSRNQPQHF
v_gene: TRBV28; abundance: -; j_gene: TRBJ2-1; d_gene: TRBD2; CDR3nt: TGTGCCAGCAGTAATACACGACCGGGACTAGCGGCCCTCCCGTACAATGAGCAGTTCTTC; CDR3aa: CASSNTRPGLAALPYNEQFF
v_gene: TRBV29-1; abundance: -; j_gene: TRBJ2-6; d_gene: -; CDR3nt: TGCAGCGTTGCACGGGATCCCGGGGCCAACGTCCTGACTTTC; CDR3aa: CSVARDPGANVLTF
v_gene: TRBV7-2; abundance: once; j_gene: TRBJ2-7; d_gene: TRBD1; CDR3nt: TGTGCCAGCAGCTTAACAGGGACAGCCTTCTCCTACGAGCAGTACTTC; CDR3aa: CASSLTGTAFSYEQYF
v_gene: TRBV27; abundance: few; j_gene: TRBJ2-3; d_gene: TRBD1; CDR3nt: TGTGCCAGCAGTGGGCGGGACAGGGAGTCGTATTTT; CDR3aa: CASSGRDRESYF
v_gene: TRBV19; abundance: -; j_gene: TRBJ1-3; d_gene: -; CDR3nt: TGTGCCAGTAACACCGGAGAGGGAAACACCATATATTTT; CDR3aa: CASNTGEGNTIYF
v_gene: TRBV7-2; abundance: -; j_gene: TRBJ2-5; d_gene: TRBD1; CDR3nt: TGTGCCAGCAGCGAAAGACAGGGCGCTGGGTTGGGGACCCAGTACTTC; CDR3aa: CASSERQGAGLGTQYF
v_gene: TRBV6-5; abundance: -; j_gene: TRBJ1-6; d_gene: -; CDR3nt: TGTGCCAGCAGTCCGGTGAGATCACCCCTCCACTTT; CDR3aa: CASSPVRSPLHF
v_gene: TRBV5-1; abundance: once; j_gene: TRBJ2-2; d_gene: -; CDR3nt: TGCGCCAGCAGCTTGGCCGAGGGTGGACTCGGCGGTGCGAACACCGGGGAGCTGTTTTTT; CDR3aa: CASSLAEGGLGGANTGELFF
v_gene: TRBV11-3; abundance: -; j_gene: TRBJ2-1; d_gene: -; CDR3nt: TGTGCCAGCAGCCTAGGACTGCTCGGGGATGAGCAGTTCTTC; CDR3aa: CASSLGLLGDEQFF
v_gene: TRBV27; abundance: few; j_gene: TRBJ2-7; d_gene: -; CDR3nt: TGTGCCAGCACTTATCACAGGGGGGGGGTCTACGAGCAGTACTTC; CDR3aa: CASTYHRGGVYEQYF
v_gene: TRBV27; abundance: -; j_gene: TRBJ2-7; d_gene: -; CDR3nt: TGTGCCAGCGCCCTCGGAGCGAGGTCCTACGAGCAGTACTTC; CDR3aa: CASALGARSYEQYF
v_gene: TRBV11-1; abundance: -; j_gene: TRBJ2-1; d_gene: TRBD2; CDR3nt: TGTGCCAGCAGCTTGGCGCTAGCGGGAAGGAATGAGCAGTTCTTC; CDR3aa: CASSLALAGRNEQFF
v_gene: TRBV27; abundance: -; j_gene: TRBJ2-3; d_gene: -; CDR3nt: TGTGCCAGCAGTTTATCGTTCCAGCGGGTCACAGATACGCAGTATTTT; CDR3aa: CASSLSFQRVTDTQYF
v_gene: TRBV19; abundance: -; j_gene: TRBJ2-3; d_gene: TRBD1; CDR3nt: TGTGCCAGTCAGAAACTCGCGACAGGGATTAGCACAGATACGCAGTATTTT; CDR3aa: CASQKLATGISTDTQYF
v_gene: TRBV7-9; abundance: -; j_gene: TRBJ2-5; d_gene: TRBD1; CDR3nt: TGTGCCAGCAGCTGGGGGACAGGGTTGACTGAGACCCAGTACTTC; CDR3aa: CASSWGTGLTETQYF
v_gene: TRBV19; abundance: -; j_gene: TRBJ1-6; d_gene: -; CDR3nt: TGTGCCAGTAGTCCCTCAGGGGTAAACTCACCCCTCCACTTT; CDR3aa: CASSPSGVNSPLHF
v_gene: TRBV12-3/TRBV12-4; abundance: -; j_gene: TRBJ2-7; d_gene: -; CDR3nt: TGTGCCAGCAGTTTAAGTCAGGAGCAGTACTTC; CDR3aa: CASSLSQEQYF
v_gene: TRBV7-6; abundance: -; j_gene: TRBJ2-3; d_gene: -; CDR3nt: TGTGCCAGCAGCTTACGCGCTAGCGCCAGCGTGGATACGCAGTATTTT; CDR3aa: CASSLRASASVDTQYF
v_gene: TRBV28; abundance: once; j_gene: TRBJ2-5; d_gene: TRBD2; CDR3nt: TGTGCCAGCAGTCCCAAGGGACTAGCCCAAGAGACCCAGTACTTC; CDR3aa: CASSPKGLAQETQYF
v_gene: TRBV7-3; abundance: -; j_gene: TRBJ2-1; d_gene: -; CDR3nt: TGTGCCAGCAGCCCCGGGACTCTGTCCTACAATGAGCAGTTCTTC; CDR3aa: CASSPGTLSYNEQFF
v_gene: TRBV7-9; abundance: -; j_gene: TRBJ2-7; d_gene: -; CDR3nt: TGTGCCACCCGAGAGCTATACGAGCAGTACTTC; CDR3aa: CATRELYEQYF
v_gene: TRBV12-5; abundance: -; j_gene: TRBJ1-1; d_gene: TRBD1; CDR3nt: TGTGCTAGTGGGGGGACAGGCGTGATTTCGGACACTGAAGCTTTCTTT; CDR3aa: CASGGTGVISDTEAFF
v_gene: TRBV7-2; abundance: -; j_gene: TRBJ2-3; d_gene: TRBD2; CDR3nt: TGTGCCAGCAGCTTAGAGGCTAGCGGCCTCACAGATACGCAGTATTTT; CDR3aa: CASSLEASGLTDTQYF
v_gene: TRBV5-1; abundance: -; j_gene: TRBJ1-5; d_gene: -; CDR3nt: TGCGCCAGCAGCTTAGGCAGCGATCAGCCCCAGCATTTT; CDR3aa: CASSLGSDQPQHF
v_gene: TRBV10-3; abundance: -; j_gene: TRBJ1-4; d_gene: -; CDR3nt: TGTGCCATCAGGCAGGGCCCGGATGAAAAACTGTTTTTT; CDR3aa: CAIRQGPDEKLFF
v_gene: TRBV3-1/TRBV3-2; abundance: -; j_gene: TRBJ1-4; d_gene: -; CDR3nt: TGTGCCAGCAGCCTTTCCAGTTTACGGGGTTCTAATGAAAAACTGTTTTTT; CDR3aa: CASSLSSLRGSNEKLFF
v_gene: TRBV7-2; abundance: -; j_gene: TRBJ2-1; d_gene: TRBD2; CDR3nt: TGTGCCAGCAGCTGGTTAGCGGGAGCGGGAAGGACTGAGCAGTTCTTC; CDR3aa: CASSWLAGAGRTEQFF
v_gene: TRBV19; abundance: -; j_gene: TRBJ2-3; d_gene: TRBD2; CDR3nt: TGTGCCAGTAGTATACCCTTTAGCGGGGCACTTAGCACAGATACGCAGTATTTT; CDR3aa: CASSIPFSGALSTDTQYF
v_gene: TRBV5-5; abundance: -; j_gene: TRBJ2-7; d_gene: -; CDR3nt: TGTGCCAGCAGCTTGTACGGCTCCTACGAGCAGTACTTC; CDR3aa: CASSLYGSYEQYF
v_gene: TRBV6-5; abundance: once; j_gene: TRBJ2-7; d_gene: TRBD1; CDR3nt: TGTGCCAGCAGTCCTACGACAGGGGGCTCCTACGAGCAGTACTTC; CDR3aa: CASSPTTGGSYEQYF
v_gene: TRBV5-1; abundance: once; j_gene: TRBJ2-1; d_gene: TRBD1; CDR3nt: TGCGCCAGCAGCTTAGATGGGACAGGCCTAGTGGGCTCCTACAATGAGCAGTTCTTC; CDR3aa: CASSLDGTGLVGSYNEQFF
v_gene: TRBV6-2/TRBV6-3; abundance: -; j_gene: TRBJ1-1; d_gene: -; CDR3nt: TGTGCCAGCAGCCGCAGGGGTGAGGGGAACACTGAAGCTTTCTTT; CDR3aa: CASSRRGEGNTEAFF
v_gene: TRBV6-5; abundance: once; j_gene: TRBJ1-6; d_gene: TRBD1; CDR3nt: TGTGCCAGCAGTCGGGACAGGGGAGAAGGTTCACCCCTCCACTTT; CDR3aa: CASSRDRGEGSPLHF
v_gene: TRBV29-1; abundance: once; j_gene: TRBJ2-3; d_gene: TRBD1; CDR3nt: TGCAGCGTTTCTCAGGGGGGACAGGGCACAGATACGCAGTATTTT; CDR3aa: CSVSQGGQGTDTQYF
v_gene: TRBV12-3/TRBV12-4; abundance: -; j_gene: TRBJ1-2; d_gene: TRBD1; CDR3nt: TGTGCCAGCAGTCCCCGGACAGGGAATGGCTACACCTTC; CDR3aa: CASSPRTGNGYTF
v_gene: TRBV7-7; abundance: few; j_gene: TRBJ2-2; d_gene: -; CDR3nt: TGTGCCAGCAGCAGCCACAACACCGGGGAGCTGTTTTTT; CDR3aa: CASSSHNTGELFF
v_gene: TRBV4-2; abundance: -; j_gene: TRBJ2-1; d_gene: TRBD2; CDR3nt: TGTGCCAGCAGCCAAGAAGGCAGTTTAATAGCGGGATCATCGAATGAGCAGTTCTTC; CDR3aa: CASSQEGSLIAGSSNEQFF